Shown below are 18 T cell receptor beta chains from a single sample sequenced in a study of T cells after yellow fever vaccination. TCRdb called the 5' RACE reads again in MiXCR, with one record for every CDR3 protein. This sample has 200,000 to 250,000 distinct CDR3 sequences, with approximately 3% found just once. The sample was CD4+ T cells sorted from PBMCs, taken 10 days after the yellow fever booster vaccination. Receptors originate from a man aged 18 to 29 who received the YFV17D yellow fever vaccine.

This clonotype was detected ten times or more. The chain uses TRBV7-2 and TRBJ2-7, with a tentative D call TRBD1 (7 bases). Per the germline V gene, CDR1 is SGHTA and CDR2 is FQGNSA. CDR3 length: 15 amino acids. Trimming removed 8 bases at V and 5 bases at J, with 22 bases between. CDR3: CASEPNPTGRNEQYV. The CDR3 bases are TGTGCCAGCGAACCTAACCCGACAGGGAGGAACGAGCAGTACGTC.

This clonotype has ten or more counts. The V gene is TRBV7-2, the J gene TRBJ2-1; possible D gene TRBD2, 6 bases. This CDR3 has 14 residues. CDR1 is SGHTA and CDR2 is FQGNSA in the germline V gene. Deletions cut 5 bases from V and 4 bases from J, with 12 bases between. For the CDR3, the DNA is TGTGCCAGCAGCCCAGACCGGGGGTACAATGAGCAGTTCTTC. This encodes CASSPDRGYNEQFF.

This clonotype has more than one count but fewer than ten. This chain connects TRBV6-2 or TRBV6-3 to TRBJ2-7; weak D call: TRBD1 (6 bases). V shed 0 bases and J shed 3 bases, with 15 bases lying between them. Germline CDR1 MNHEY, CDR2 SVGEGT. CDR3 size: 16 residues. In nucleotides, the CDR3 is TGTGCCAGCAGTTACTCGAGGCCTAGGGGGAGCTACGAGCAGTACGTC. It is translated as CASSYSRPRGSYEQYV.

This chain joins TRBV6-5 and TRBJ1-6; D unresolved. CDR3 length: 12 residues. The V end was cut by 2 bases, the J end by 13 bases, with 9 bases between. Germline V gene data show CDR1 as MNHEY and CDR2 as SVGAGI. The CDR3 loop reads CASSYRRQPLHF. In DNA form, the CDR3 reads TGTGCCAGCAGTTACCGGCGTCAGCCCCTCCACTTT.

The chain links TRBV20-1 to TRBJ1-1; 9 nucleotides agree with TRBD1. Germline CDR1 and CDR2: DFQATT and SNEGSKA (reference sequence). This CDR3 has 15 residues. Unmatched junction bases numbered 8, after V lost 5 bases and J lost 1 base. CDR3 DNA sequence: TGCAGTGCTCTTACAGGGGGCTTGGAGAACACTGAAGCTTTCTTT. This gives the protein CSALTGGLENTEAFF.

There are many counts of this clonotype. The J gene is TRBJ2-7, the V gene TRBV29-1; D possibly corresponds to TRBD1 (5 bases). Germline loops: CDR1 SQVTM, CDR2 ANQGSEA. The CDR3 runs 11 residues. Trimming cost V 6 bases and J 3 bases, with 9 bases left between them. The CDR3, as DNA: TGCAGCGTCCAGGGTAACTACGAGCAGTACTTC. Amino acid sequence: CSVQGNYEQYF.

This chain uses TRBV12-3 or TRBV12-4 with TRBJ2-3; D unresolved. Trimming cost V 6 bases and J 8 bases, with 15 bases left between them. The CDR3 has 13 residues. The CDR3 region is CASSLHEASTQYF. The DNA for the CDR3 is TGTGCCAGCAGCCTTCACGAGGCTAGTACGCAGTATTTT.

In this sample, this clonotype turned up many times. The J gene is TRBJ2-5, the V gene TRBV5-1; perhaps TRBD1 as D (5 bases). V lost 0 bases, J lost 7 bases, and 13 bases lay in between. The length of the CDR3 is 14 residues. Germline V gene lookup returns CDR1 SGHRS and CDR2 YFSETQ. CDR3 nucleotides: TGCGCCAGCAGCTTGGCCGTGACAGAGAGGACCCAGTACTTC. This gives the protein CASSLAVTERTQYF.

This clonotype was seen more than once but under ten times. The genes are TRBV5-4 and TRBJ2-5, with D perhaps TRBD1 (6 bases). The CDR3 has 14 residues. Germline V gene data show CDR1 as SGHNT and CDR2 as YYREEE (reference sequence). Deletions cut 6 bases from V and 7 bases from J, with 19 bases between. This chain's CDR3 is CASTRDTQDGTQYF. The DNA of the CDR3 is TGTGCCAGCACTCGGGACACCCAAGATGGGACCCAGTACTTC.

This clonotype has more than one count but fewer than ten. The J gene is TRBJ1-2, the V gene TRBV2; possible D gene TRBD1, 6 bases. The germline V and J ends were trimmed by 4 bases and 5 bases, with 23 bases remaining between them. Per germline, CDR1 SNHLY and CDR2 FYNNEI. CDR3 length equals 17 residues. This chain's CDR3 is CASSVDGTRRNLYGYTF. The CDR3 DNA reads TGTGCCAGCAGTGTTGACGGGACACGACGGAACCTTTATGGCTACACCTTC.

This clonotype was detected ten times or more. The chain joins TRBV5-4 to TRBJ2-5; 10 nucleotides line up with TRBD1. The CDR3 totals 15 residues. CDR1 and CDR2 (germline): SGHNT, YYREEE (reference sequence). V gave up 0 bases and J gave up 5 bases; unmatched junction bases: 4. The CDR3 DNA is TGTGCCAGCAGCTTGGCGACAGGGGGCCAGGAGACCCAGTACTTC. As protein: CASSLATGGQETQYF.

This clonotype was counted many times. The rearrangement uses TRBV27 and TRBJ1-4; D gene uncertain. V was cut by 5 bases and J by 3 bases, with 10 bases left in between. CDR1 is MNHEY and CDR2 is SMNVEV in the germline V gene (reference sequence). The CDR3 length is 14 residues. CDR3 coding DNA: TGTGCCAGCAGTGCCTCCGCCCCTAATGAAAAACTGTTTTTT. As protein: CASSASAPNEKLFF.

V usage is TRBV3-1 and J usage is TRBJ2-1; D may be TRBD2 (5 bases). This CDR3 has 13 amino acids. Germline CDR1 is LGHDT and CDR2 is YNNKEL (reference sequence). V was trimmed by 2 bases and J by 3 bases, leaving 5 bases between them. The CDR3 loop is CASSQRGYNEQFF. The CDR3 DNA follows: TGTGCCAGCAGCCAACGGGGCTACAATGAGCAGTTCTTC.

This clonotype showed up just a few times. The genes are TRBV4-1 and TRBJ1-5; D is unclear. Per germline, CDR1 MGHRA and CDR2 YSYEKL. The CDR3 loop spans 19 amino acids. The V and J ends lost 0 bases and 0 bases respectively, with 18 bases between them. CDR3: CASSQESVGDLYSNQPQHF. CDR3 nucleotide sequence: TGCGCCAGCAGCCAAGAATCGGTCGGAGACCTTTATAGCAATCAGCCCCAGCATTTT.

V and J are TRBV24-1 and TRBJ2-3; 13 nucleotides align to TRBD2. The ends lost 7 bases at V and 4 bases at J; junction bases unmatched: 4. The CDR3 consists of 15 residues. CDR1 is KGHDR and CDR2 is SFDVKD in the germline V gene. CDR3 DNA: TGTGCCACCAGCCGACTAGCGGGGGGATCAGATACGCAGTATTTT. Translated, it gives CATSRLAGGSDTQYF.

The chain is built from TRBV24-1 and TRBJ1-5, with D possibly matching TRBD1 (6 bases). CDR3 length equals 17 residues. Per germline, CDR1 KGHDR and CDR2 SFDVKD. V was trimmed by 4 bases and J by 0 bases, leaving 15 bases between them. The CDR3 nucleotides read TGTGCCACCAGTGACTCGCCGACAGGTTATAGCAATCAGCCCCAGCATTTT. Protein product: CATSDSPTGYSNQPQHF.

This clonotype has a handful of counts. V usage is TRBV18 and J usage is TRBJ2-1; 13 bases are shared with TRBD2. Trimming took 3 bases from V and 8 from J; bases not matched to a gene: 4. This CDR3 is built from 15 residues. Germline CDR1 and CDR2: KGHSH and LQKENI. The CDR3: CASSPRLAGGHEQFF. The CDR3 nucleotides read TGTGCCAGCTCACCCCGACTAGCGGGGGGTCATGAGCAGTTCTTC.

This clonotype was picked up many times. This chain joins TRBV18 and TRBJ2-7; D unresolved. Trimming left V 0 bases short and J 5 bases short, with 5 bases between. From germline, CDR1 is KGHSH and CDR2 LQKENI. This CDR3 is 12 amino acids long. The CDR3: CASSPPYDEQYF. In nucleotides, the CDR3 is TGTGCCAGCTCACCACCCTATGACGAGCAGTACTTC.